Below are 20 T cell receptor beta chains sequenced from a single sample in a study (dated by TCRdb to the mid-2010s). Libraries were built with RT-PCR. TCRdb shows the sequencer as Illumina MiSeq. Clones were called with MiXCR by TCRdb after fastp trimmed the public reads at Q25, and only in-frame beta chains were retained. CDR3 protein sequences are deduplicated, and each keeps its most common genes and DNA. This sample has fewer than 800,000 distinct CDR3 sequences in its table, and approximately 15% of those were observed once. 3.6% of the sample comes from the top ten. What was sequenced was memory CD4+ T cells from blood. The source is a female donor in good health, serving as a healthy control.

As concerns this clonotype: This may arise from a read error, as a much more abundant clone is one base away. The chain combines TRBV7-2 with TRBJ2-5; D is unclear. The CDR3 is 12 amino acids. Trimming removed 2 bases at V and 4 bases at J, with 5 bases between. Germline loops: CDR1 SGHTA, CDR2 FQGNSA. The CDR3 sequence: CASSLTVETQYF. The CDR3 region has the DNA TGTGCCAGCAGCTTAACGGTAGAGACCCAGTACTTC.

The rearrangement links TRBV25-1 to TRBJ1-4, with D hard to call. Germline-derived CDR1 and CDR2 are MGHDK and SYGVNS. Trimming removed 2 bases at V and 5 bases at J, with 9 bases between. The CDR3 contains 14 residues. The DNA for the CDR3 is TGTGCCAGCAGTGAAAGAGAGACGAATGAAAAACTGTTTTTT. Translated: CASSERETNEKLFF.

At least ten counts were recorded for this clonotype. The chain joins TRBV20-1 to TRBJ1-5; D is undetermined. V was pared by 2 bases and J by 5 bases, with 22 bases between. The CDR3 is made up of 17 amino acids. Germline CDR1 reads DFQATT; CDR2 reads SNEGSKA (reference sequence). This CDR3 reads CSARKMGLALGYQPQHF. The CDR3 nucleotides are TGCAGTGCTAGAAAGATGGGGTTGGCTCTGGGGTATCAGCCCCAGCATTTT.

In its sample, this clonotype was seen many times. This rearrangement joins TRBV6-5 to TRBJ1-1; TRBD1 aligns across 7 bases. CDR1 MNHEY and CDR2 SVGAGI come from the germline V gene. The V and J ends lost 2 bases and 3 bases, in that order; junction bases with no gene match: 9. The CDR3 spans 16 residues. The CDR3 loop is CASSYGAGGRDTEAFF. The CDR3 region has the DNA TGTGCCAGCAGTTACGGAGCAGGGGGTCGGGACACTGAAGCTTTCTTT.

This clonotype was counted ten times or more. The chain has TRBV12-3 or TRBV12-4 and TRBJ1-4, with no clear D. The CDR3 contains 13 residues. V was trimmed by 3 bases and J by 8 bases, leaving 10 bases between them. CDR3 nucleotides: TGTGCCAGCAGTTTCTTGAACATGGAAAAACTGTTTTTT. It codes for CASSFLNMEKLFF.

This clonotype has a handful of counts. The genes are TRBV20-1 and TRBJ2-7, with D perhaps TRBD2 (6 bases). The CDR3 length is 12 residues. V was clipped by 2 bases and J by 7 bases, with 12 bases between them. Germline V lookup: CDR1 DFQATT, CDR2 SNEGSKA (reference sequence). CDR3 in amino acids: CSARPSALEQYF. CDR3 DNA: TGCAGTGCTAGACCTAGCGCCTTAGAGCAGTACTTC.

Here the CDR3 reads CASSSRTGAADTQYF. CDR3 nucleotides: TGTGCCAGCAGTTCCAGGACAGGGGCCGCAGATACGCAGTATTTT. V and J are TRBV9 and TRBJ2-3; the match to TRBD1 covers 9 bases. Germline trimming cut 5 bases from V and 4 bases from J; bases unmatched to any gene: 8. The CDR3 totals 15 residues. Per the germline V gene, CDR1 is SGDLS and CDR2 is YYNGEE.

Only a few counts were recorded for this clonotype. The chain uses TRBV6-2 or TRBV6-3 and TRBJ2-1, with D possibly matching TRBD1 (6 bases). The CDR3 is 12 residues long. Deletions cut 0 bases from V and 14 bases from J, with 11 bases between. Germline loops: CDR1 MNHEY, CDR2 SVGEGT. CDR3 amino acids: CASSYSETGKFF. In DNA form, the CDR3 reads TGTGCCAGCAGTTACTCGGAGACAGGAAAGTTCTTC.

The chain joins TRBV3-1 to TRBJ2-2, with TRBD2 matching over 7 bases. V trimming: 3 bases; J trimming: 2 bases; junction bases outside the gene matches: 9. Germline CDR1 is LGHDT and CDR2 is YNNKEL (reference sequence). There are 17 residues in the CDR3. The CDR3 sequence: CASSHYSTGGNTGELFF. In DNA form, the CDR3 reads TGTGCCAGCAGCCATTACAGTACGGGGGGTAACACCGGGGAGCTGTTTTTT.

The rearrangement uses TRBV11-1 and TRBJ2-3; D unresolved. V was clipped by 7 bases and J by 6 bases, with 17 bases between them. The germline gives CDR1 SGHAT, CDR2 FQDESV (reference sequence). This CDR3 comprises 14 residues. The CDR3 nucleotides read TGTGCCAGCACCGAGACCTCGAAAAGGGATACGCAGTATTTT. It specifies CASTETSKRDTQYF.

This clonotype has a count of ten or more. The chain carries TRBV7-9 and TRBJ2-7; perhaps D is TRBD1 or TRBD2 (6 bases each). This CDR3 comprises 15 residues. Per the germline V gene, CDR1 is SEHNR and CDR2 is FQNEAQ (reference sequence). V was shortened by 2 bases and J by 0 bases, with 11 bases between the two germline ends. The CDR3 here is CASSLTGAPSYEQYF. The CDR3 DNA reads TGTGCCAGCAGCTTAACGGGGGCCCCCTCCTACGAGCAGTACTTC.

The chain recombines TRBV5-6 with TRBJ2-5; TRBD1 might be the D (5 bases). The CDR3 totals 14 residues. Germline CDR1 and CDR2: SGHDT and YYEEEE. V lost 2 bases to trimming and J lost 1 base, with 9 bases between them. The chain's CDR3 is CASSLGHLQETQYF. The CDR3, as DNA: TGTGCCAGCAGCTTAGGACACCTCCAAGAGACCCAGTACTTC.

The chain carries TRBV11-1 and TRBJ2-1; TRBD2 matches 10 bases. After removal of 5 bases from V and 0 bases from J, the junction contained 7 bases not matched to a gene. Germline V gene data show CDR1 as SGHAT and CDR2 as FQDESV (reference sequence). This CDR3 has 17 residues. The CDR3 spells CASSTRTSGSSYNEQFF. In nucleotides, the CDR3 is TGTGCCAGCAGCACACGGACTAGCGGTAGCTCCTACAATGAGCAGTTCTTC.

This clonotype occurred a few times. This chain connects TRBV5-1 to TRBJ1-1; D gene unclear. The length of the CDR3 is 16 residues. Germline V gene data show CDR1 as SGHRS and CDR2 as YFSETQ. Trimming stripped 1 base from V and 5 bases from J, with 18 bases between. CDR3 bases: TGCGCCAGCAGCTTGACGGGCCCCCCCAGGTGGACTGAAGCTTTCTTT. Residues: CASSLTGPPRWTEAFF.

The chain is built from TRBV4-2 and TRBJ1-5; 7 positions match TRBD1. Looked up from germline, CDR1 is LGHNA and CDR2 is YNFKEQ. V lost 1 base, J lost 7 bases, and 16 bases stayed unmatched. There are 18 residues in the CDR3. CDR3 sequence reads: CASSQGQLTGRFGQPQHF. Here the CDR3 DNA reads TGTGCCAGCAGCCAAGGGCAACTGACAGGGCGGTTTGGCCAGCCCCAGCATTTT.

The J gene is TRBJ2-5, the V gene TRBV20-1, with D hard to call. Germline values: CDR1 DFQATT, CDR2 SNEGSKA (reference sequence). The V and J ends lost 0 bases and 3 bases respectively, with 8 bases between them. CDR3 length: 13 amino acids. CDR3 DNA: TGCAGTGCTAGAGATCCCCCGGAAGAGACCCAGTACTTC. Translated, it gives CSARDPPEETQYF.

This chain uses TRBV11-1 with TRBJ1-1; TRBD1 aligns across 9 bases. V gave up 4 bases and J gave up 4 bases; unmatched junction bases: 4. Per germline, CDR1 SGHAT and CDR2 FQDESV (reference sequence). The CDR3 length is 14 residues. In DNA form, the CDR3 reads TGTGCCAGCAGCTACCTGACAGGGGGCACTGAAGCTTTCTTT. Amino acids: CASSYLTGGTEAFF. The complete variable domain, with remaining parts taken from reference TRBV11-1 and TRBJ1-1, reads EAEVAQSPRYKITEKSQAVAFWCDPISGHATLYWYRQILGQGPELLVQFQDESVVDDSQLPKDRFSAERLKGVDSTLKIQPAELGDSAMYLCASSYLTGGTEAFFGQGTRLTVV.

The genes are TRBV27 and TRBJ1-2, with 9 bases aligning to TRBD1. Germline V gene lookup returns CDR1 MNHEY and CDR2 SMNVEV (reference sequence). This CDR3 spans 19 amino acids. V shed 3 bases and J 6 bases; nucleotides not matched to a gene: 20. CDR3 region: CASSFSIKVLADRGNGYTF. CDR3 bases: TGTGCCAGCAGTTTCTCCATTAAGGTCCTAGCGGACAGGGGCAATGGCTACACCTTC.

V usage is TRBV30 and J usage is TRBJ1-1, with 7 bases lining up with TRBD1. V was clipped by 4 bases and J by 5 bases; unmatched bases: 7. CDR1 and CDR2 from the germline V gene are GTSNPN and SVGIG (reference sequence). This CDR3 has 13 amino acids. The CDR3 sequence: CAWKGAGATEAFF. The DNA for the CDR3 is TGTGCCTGGAAGGGGGCTGGAGCGACTGAAGCTTTCTTT.

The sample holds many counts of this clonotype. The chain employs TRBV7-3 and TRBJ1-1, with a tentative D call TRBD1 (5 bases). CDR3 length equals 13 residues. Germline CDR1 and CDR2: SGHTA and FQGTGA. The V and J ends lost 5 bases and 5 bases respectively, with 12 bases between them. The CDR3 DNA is TGTGCCAGCAGCATCTCGGGGGGTACTGAAGCTTTCTTT. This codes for CASSISGGTEAFF.